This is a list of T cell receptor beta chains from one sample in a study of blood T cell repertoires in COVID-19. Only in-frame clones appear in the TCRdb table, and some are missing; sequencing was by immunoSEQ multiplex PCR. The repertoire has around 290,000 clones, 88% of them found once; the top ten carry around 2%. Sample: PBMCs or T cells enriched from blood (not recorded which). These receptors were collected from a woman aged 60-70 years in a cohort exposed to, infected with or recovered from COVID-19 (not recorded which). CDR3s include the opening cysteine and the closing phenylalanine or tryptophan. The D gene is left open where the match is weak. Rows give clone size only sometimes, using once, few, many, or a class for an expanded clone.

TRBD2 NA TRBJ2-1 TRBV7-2 CASSLPLFNGRSSYNEQFF TGTGCCAGCAGCTTGCCCCTATTTAACGGGAGGAGCTCCTACAATGAGCAGTTCTTC
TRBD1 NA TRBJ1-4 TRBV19 CASRDRGRGEKLFF TGTGCCAGTAGGGACAGGGGGCGCGGTGAAAAACTGTTTTTT
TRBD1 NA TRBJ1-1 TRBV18 CASSTTQGGTEAFF TGTGCCAGCTCGACTACACAGGGGGGCACTGAAGCTTTCTTT
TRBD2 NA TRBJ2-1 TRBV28 CASSSPLAGGFYEQFF TGTGCCAGCAGTTCCCCACTAGCGGGAGGATTCTATGAGCAGTTCTTC
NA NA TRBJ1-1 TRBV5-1 CASSLVGLSNTEAFF TGCGCCAGCAGCTTGGTTGGTCTATCCAACACTGAAGCTTTCTTT
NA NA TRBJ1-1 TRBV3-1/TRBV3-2 CASSHPHSNTEAFF TGTGCCAGCAGCCACCCCCACAGCAACACTGAAGCTTTCTTT
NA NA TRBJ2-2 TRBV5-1 CASIKFAGTGELFF TGCGCCAGCATAAAGTTTGCGGGAACCGGGGAGCTGTTTTTT
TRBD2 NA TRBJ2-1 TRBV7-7 CASSLGRGSNNEQFF TGTGCTAGCAGCTTAGGGAGGGGCTCCAACAATGAGCAGTTCTTC
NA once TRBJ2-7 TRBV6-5 CASTFSYEQYF TGTGCCAGCACTTTCTCCTACGAGCAGTACTTC
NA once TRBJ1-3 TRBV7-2 CASSLEGHSGNTIYF TGTGCCAGCAGCTTAGAGGGACACTCTGGAAACACCATATATTTT
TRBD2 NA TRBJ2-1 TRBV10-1 CASSESRVAGGNEQFF TGCGCCAGCAGTGAGTCGCGAGTAGCGGGAGGGAATGAGCAGTTCTTC
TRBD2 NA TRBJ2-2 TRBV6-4 CASSSSGYTGELFF TGTGCCAGCAGTTCTAGCGGTTACACCGGGGAGCTGTTTTTT
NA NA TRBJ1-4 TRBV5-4 CASSLGGGGFTNEKLFF TGTGCCAGCAGCCTCGGGGGCGGGGGCTTTACTAATGAAAAACTGTTTTTT
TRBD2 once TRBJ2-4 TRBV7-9 CASSLAASGRAGNIQYF TGTGCCAGCAGCTTAGCCGCTAGCGGGAGGGCCGGAAACATTCAGTACTTC
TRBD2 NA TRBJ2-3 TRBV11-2 CASSWTSEDTQYF TGTGCCAGCAGCTGGACTAGCGAAGATACGCAGTATTTT
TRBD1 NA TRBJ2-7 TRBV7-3 CASSKTGGNEQYF TGTGCCAGCAGCAAGACAGGGGGCAACGAGCAGTACTTC
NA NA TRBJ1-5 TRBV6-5 CASSPQILSNQPQHF TGTGCCAGCAGTCCACAGATCCTTAGCAATCAGCCCCAGCATTTT
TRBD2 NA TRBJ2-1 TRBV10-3 CAITGTSGTSYNEQFF TGTGCCATCACTGGGACTAGCGGGACCTCCTACAATGAGCAGTTCTTC
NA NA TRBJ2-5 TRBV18 CASSPGETQYF TGTGCCAGCTCACCCGGGGAGACCCAGTACTTC
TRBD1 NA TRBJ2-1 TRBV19 CASSMGTASYNEQFF TGTGCCAGTAGTATGGGGACAGCCTCCTACAATGAGCAGTTCTTC
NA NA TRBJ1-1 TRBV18 CASSPVRGATEAFF TGTGCCAGCTCACCAGTCAGGGGAGCCACTGAAGCTTTCTTT
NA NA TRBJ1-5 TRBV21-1 CASSSQSFGGSRNQPQHF TGTGCCAGCAGTTCCCAATCTTTCGGGGGGAGTCGCAATCAGCCCCAGCATTTT